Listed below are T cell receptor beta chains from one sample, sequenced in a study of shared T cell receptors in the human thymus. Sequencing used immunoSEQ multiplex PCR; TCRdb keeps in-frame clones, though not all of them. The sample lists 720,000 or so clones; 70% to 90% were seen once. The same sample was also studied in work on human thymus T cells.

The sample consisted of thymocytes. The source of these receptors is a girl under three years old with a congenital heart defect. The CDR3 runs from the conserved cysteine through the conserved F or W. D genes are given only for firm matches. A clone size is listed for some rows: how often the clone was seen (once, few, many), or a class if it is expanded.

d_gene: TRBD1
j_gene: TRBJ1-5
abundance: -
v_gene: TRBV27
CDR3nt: TGTGCCAGCAGTTTCCTCCGGGACAGGGGTAATCAGCCCCAGCATTTT
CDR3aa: CASSFLRDRGNQPQHF

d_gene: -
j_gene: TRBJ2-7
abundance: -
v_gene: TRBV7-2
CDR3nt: TGTGCCAGCAGCCTCGTCGGCAGGCCTGCCCACTACGAGCAGTACTTC
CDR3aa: CASSLVGRPAHYEQYF

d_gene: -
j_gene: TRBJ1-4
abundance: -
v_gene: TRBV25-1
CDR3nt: TGTGCCAGCAGTGACTCGGGGTTCGAAAAACTGTTTTTT
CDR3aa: CASSDSGFEKLFF

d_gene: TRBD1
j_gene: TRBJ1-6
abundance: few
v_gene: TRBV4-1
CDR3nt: TGCGCCAGCAGCCACAAGATGGGACAGTTATCTAATTCACCCCTCCACTTT
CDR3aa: CASSHKMGQLSNSPLHF

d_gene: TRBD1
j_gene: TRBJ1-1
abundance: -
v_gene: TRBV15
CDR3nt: TGTGCCACCAGCCGACAACCCGAAGTGGACAGGGTATACATGAACACTGAAGCTTTCTTT
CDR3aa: CATSRQPEVDRVYMNTEAFF

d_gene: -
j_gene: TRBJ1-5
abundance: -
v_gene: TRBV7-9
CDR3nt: TGTGCCAGCAGCTTAATCGGGGGTAATCAGCCCCAGCATTTT
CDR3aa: CASSLIGGNQPQHF

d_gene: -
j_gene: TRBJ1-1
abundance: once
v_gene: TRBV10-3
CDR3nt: TGTGCCACCACTGGCCCAGGGATGAACACTGAAGCTTTCTTT
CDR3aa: CATTGPGMNTEAFF

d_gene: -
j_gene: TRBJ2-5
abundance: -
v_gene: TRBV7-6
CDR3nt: TGTGCCAGCAGGACGAAGGGAGGAGAGACCCAGTACTTC
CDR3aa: CASRTKGGETQYF

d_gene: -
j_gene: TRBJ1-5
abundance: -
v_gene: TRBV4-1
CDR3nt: TGCGCCAGCAGCCCCCCCGACAGGAATCAGCCCCAGCATTTT
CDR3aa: CASSPPDRNQPQHF

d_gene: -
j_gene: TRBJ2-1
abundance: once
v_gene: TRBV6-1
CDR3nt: TGTGCCAGCAGTGAAGGTCGGACAAGGCGGAATGAGCAGTTCTTC
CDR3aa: CASSEGRTRRNEQFF

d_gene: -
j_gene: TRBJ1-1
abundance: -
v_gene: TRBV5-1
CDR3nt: TGCGCCAGCAGCTTGGTCGGGGAACTGAACACTGAAGCTTTCTTT
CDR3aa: CASSLVGELNTEAFF

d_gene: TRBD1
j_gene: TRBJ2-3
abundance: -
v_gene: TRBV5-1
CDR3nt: TGCGCCAGCAGCTTGAGGGGGACAGGGGAGCAGTCGAGCACAGATACGCAGTATTTT
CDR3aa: CASSLRGTGEQSSTDTQYF

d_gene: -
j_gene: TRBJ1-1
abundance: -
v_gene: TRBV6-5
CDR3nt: TGTGCCAGCAGTTACAAACGGACAGTCGAAAGGCCTGAAGCTTTCTTT
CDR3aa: CASSYKRTVERPEAFF

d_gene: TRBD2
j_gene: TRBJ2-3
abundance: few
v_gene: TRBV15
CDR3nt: TGTGCCACCAGCAGACTGCGTAGCGGGGCCCATTACTACACAGATACGCAGTATTTT
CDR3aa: CATSRLRSGAHYYTDTQYF

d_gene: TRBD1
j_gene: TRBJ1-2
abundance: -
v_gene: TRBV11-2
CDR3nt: TGTGCCAGCAGCGGTCTTACGGGACAGGGGTATGGCTACACCTTC
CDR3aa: CASSGLTGQGYGYTF

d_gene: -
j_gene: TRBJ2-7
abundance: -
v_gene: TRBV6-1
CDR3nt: TGTGCCAGCACAGAAGACAGCCACGAGCAGTACTTC
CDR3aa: CASTEDSHEQYF

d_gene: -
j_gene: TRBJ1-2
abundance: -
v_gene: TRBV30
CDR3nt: TGTGCCTGCTGGAAATGCGGCAGGGGAAGTGGGAACTATGGCTACACCTTC
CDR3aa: CACWKCGRGSGNYGYTF

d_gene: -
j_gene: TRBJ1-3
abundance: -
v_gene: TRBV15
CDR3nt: TGTGCCACCAGCAGCCGATACAGGGACTCTGGAAACACCATATATTTT
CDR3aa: CATSSRYRDSGNTIYF

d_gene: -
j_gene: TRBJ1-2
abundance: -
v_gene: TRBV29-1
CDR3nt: TGCAGCGCAGGGGAGGGGTACTATGGCTACACCTTC
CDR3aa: CSAGEGYYGYTF

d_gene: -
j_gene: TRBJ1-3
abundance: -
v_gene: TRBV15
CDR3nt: TGTGCCACGTCCCAAGCCATCTCTGGAAACACCATATATTTT
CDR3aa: CATSQAISGNTIYF

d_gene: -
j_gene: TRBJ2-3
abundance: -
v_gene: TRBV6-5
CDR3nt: TGTGCCAGCAGTCGGTTGGTAGCGAGCACAGATACGCAGTATTTT
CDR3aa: CASSRLVASTDTQYF

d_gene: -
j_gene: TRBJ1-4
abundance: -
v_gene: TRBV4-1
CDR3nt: TGCGCCAGCAGCTATATATTATCTCCATGGGACATGAAAAATGAAAAACTGTTTTTT
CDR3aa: CASSYILSPWDMKNEKLFF

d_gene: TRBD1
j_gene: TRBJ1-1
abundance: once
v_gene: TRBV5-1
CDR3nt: TGCGCCAGCAGCATCCAAAGGACAGGGACTGAAGCTTTCTTT
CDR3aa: CASSIQRTGTEAFF

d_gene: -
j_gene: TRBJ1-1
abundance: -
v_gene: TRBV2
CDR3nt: TGTGCCAGCAGTGTCACAGGCCGAGCTTTCTTT
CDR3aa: CASSVTGRAFF

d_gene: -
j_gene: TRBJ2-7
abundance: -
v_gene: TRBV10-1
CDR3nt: TGCGCCAGCAGCAAAACGGGGGGCTCAAGCTCCTACGAGCAGTACTTC
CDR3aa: CASSKTGGSSSYEQYF

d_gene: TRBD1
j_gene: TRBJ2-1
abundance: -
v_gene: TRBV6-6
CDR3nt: TGTGCCAGCAGCCTGGGGGACAGCAATGAGCAGTTCTTC
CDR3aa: CASSLGDSNEQFF

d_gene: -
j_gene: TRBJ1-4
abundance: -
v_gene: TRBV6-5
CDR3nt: TGTGCCAGCAGTCGCGGGACCATTAATGAAAAACTGTTTTTT
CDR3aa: CASSRGTINEKLFF

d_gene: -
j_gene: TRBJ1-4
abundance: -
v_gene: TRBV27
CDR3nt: TGTGCCAGCAGCCGGGGGGGTGAAAAACTGTTTTTT
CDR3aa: CASSRGGEKLFF

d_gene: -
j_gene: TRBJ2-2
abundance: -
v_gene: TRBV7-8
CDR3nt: TGTGCCAGCAGCTTAGATCCAGATACGAACACCGGGGAGCTGTTTTTT
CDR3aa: CASSLDPDTNTGELFF

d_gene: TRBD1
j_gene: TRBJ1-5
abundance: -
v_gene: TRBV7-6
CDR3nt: TGTGCCAGCAGCCTAATTGGGGGGACAGGGGATGATTGTGGCAATCAGCCCCAGCATTTT
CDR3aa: CASSLIGGTGDDCGNQPQHF

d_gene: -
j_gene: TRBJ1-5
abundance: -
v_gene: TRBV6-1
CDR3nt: TGTGCCAGCGAGGGGGAGCCCCAGCATTTT
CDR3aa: CASEGEPQHF

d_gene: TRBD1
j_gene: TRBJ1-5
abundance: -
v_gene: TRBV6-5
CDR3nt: TGTGCCAGCAGTTCCTACAGGGGTAGCAATCAGCCCCAGCATTTT
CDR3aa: CASSSYRGSNQPQHF

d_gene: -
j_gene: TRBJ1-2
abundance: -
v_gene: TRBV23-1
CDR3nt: TGCGCCAGCCCTCAACAGGGTTCAAACTATGGCTACACCTTC
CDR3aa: CASPQQGSNYGYTF

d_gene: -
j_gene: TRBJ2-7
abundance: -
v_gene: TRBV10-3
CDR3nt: TGTGCCATCAGTGATACGGGTGCCTACGAGCAGTACTTC
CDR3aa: CAISDTGAYEQYF

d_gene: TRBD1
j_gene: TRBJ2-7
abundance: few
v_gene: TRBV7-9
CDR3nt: TGTGCCAGCAGCTTATTGGGACAGGGTATTTACGAGCAGTACTTC
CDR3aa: CASSLLGQGIYEQYF

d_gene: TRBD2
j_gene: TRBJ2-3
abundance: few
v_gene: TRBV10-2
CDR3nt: TGCGCCAGCAGTGAGAGCCGGTGGGCTAGCGGGGGGGGTACAGATACGCAGTATTTT
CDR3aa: CASSESRWASGGGTDTQYF

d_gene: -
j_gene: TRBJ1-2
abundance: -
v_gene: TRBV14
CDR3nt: TGTGCCAGCAGCCAAGATCTTTCCGGGGACTATGGCTACACCTTC
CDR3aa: CASSQDLSGDYGYTF

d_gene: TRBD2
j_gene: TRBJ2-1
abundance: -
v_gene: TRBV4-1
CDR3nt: TGCGCCAGCAGCCAATATGGACTAGCGGACAATGAGCAGTTCTTC
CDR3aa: CASSQYGLADNEQFF